This entry lists 12 T cell receptor beta chains sequenced from one sample in a study of T cell responses to AZD1222 COVID-19 vaccine. Method: immunoSEQ multiplex PCR; TCRdb's copy keeps in-frame clones and lacks some. Of about 99,000 clones listed, about 94% are singletons. Sequencing used peripheral blood, obtained on day 0 of AZD1222 vaccination. Receptors originate from an adult in good health.

V gene TRBV5-1 combines with J gene TRBJ1-2; 7 bases align to TRBD1. CDR3 length: 14 amino acids. From germline, CDR1 is SGHRS and CDR2 YFSETQ. V was clipped by 4 bases and J by 4 bases; unmatched bases: 7. Here the CDR3 reads CASSPDRAAYGYTF. In DNA, the CDR3 is TGCGCCAGCAGCCCTGACAGGGCCGCCTATGGCTACACCTTC.

The DNA for the CDR3 is TGTGCCAGCAGTAGGGGGGATGGCTACACCTTC. Translating gives CASSRGDGYTF. The chain combines TRBV27 with TRBJ1-2; tentative D call: TRBD1 (6 bases). This CDR3 has 11 residues. Germline CDR1 MNHEY, CDR2 SMNVEV (reference sequence). V was pared by 5 bases and J by 6 bases, with 7 bases between.

The V call is TRBV28, the J call TRBJ1-5; no reliable D call. The germline gives CDR1 MDHEN, CDR2 SYDVKM. This CDR3 is 12 amino acids long. With 7 bases removed from V and 7 bases from J, the gap between germline ends came to 11 bases. The CDR3 loop reads CASIGLLQPQHF. The DNA of the CDR3 is TGTGCCAGCATCGGCCTCCTCCAGCCCCAGCATTTT.

The chain uses TRBV11-2 and TRBJ1-5; TRBD1 might be the D (6 bases). This CDR3 contains 13 residues. CDR1 is SGHAT, CDR2 FQNNGV, per germline. V gave up 5 bases and J gave up 4 bases, with 9 bases separating them. CDR3 coding DNA: TGTGCCAGCAGCCCCGACAGGAATCAGCCCCAGCATTTT. It specifies CASSPDRNQPQHF.

V and J are TRBV3-1 (or the pseudogene TRBV3-2) and TRBJ1-1; D is perhaps TRBD1 (5 bases). Deletions cut 8 bases from V and 5 bases from J, with 12 bases between. The CDR3 consists of 12 residues. Germline V CDR1 and CDR2: LGHDT, YNNKEL (reference sequence). CDR3 coding DNA: TGTGCCAGCCGGGGGACGGGAACTGAAGCTTTCTTT. Translated, it gives CASRGTGTEAFF.

J is TRBJ1-2 and V is TRBV6-6; D gene ambiguous. V dropped 8 bases and J dropped 0 bases, with 13 bases sitting between them. The CDR3 totals 14 residues. Germline CDR1 and CDR2: MNHNY and SVGAGI (reference sequence). The CDR3 loop is CASYKQRANYGYTF. Written as DNA, the CDR3 is TGTGCCAGCTACAAGCAGCGAGCTAACTATGGCTACACCTTC.

This chain links TRBV27 with TRBJ2-1, with 10 bases aligning to TRBD2. This CDR3 contains 15 residues. With V trimmed by 7 bases and J by 1 base, 4 bases remained unmatched. Germline V CDR1 and CDR2: MNHEY, SMNVEV (reference sequence). CDR3 DNA sequence: TGTGCCAGCACCGTAGCGGGAGGATCCTACAATGAGCAGTTCTTC. Its protein is CASTVAGGSYNEQFF.

The chain couples TRBV28 to TRBJ1-5; maybe TRBD1 (5 bases). Trimming left V 0 bases short and J 2 bases short, with 5 bases between. The CDR3 is made up of 14 amino acids. Germline V gives CDR1 MDHEN, CDR2 SYDVKM. The CDR3: CASSLWGGNQPQHF. CDR3 nucleotides: TGTGCCAGCAGTTTATGGGGGGGCAATCAGCCCCAGCATTTT.

The V gene is TRBV19, the J gene TRBJ2-7; 10 positions agree with TRBD2. The V gene end was trimmed by 6 bases and the J gene end by 3 bases; junction bases not matched to a gene: 8. Germline V lookup: CDR1 LNHDA, CDR2 SQIVND (reference sequence). The CDR3 consists of 15 residues. The DNA for the CDR3 is TGTGCCAGTAGCAATGTAGCGGGAGGAGGCTACGAGCAGTACTTC. It is translated as CASSNVAGGGYEQYF.

The chain carries TRBV5-8 and TRBJ1-2; D might be TRBD1 (5 bases). Per germline, CDR1 SGHTS and CDR2 YDEGEE. The CDR3 length is 16 residues. Trimming removed 0 bases at V and 1 base at J, with 13 bases between. The CDR3 nucleotides are TGTGCCAGCAGCTTGGCCTGGGCAGGGTTTAACTATGGCTACACCTTC. This sequence encodes CASSLAWAGFNYGYTF.

The CDR3 DNA reads as TGTGCCAGCAGCTCGTCACCCCTCCAAGAGACCCAGTACTTC. Translated, it gives CASSSSPLQETQYF. The chain uses TRBV7-2 and TRBJ2-5; D call uncertain. V was cut by 4 bases and J by 1 base, with 10 bases left in between. Germline lookup yields CDR1 SGHTA and CDR2 FQGNSA. The CDR3 has 14 amino acids.

The rearrangement joins TRBV12-3 or TRBV12-4 to TRBJ2-7; no reliable D call. Trimming cost V 2 bases and J 5 bases, with 10 bases left between them. The length of the CDR3 is 13 residues. This chain's CDR3 is CASSLFENNEQYF. CDR3 bases: TGTGCCAGCAGTTTATTCGAGAATAACGAGCAGTACTTC.